A single sample gave rise to the 8 T cell receptor beta chains below, sequenced in a study of identical twins. TCRdb independently ran MiXCR on the 5' RACE reads; one entry per CDR3 protein. Of 200,000 to 300,000 distinct CDR3 sequences in the sample, about 10% are singletons; the top ten hold more than 8%. Sequencing was done on a sample of memory T cells sorted from blood. The receptors here all came from a man between 50 and 59 years old in good health.

This clonotype was recorded at least ten times. The chain is built from TRBV4-1 and TRBJ2-7; a possible D gene is TRBD2 (7 bases). Trimming left V 1 base short and J 2 bases short, with 24 bases between. Germline CDR1 and CDR2: MGHRA and YSYEKL. The CDR3 covers 19 residues. In nucleotides, the CDR3 is TGCGCCAGCAGCCAAGCCGCCAGGGGTGGCGGGGGTGTAACCTACGAGCAGTACTTC. This sequence encodes CASSQAARGGGGVTYEQYF.

This clonotype has ten or more counts. This chain connects TRBV20-1 to TRBJ2-3; 10 bases align to TRBD2. V lost 3 bases to trimming and J lost 2 bases; unmatched junction nucleotides: 11. The CDR3 is 17 residues long. The germline gives CDR1 DFQATT, CDR2 SNEGSKA (reference sequence). The CDR3 here is CSARHLAGALYTDTQYF. In DNA, the CDR3 is TGCAGTGCTAGGCATCTAGCGGGGGCCTTATACACAGATACGCAGTATTTT.

This clonotype was observed a few times. The chain has TRBV5-1 and TRBJ1-2, with TRBD1 matching 8 bases. V lost 1 base and J lost 6; bases outside the gene matches: 8. This CDR3 has 15 residues. From germline, CDR1 is SGHRS and CDR2 YFSETQ. The CDR3 here is CASSLIPGGSHGYTF. CDR3 coding DNA: TGCGCCAGCAGCTTGATTCCAGGGGGCAGTCATGGCTACACCTTC.

In this sample, this clonotype turned up a few times. The chain employs TRBV29-1 and TRBJ1-5, with TRBD1 as a possible D gene (5 bases). Germline CDR1 reads SQVTM; CDR2 reads ANQGSEA. The CDR3 loop spans 13 amino acids. The V gene lost 4 bases and the J gene lost 2 bases, with 9 bases spanning the gap. The CDR3 sequence is CSVGGGGNQPQHF. In DNA, the CDR3 is TGCAGCGTTGGGGGGGGGGGCAATCAGCCCCAGCATTTT.

As concerns this clonotype: This sequence may be a read error, since a much larger clone differs from it by one base. The chain joins TRBV11-1 to TRBJ2-5; 9 bases match TRBD1. The CDR3 loop spans 15 amino acids. Germline-derived CDR1 and CDR2 are SGHAT and FQDESV (reference sequence). CDR3 coding DNA: TGTCCCAGCAGCCCTAACAGGGGGCGTCAAGAGACCCAGTACTTC. It is translated as CPSSPNRGRQETQYF.

The rearrangement joins TRBV5-1 to TRBJ2-7, with TRBD2 matching 7 bases. Germline assignment: CDR1 SGHRS and CDR2 YFSETQ. The ends lost 0 bases at V and 4 bases at J; junction bases unmatched: 4. The CDR3 sequence is 14 residues long. CDR3 in DNA: TGCGCCAGCAGCTTGGTGGGGGAGGGGTACGAGCAGTACTTC. This translates into CASSLVGEGYEQYF.

This clonotype was found many times. The gene calls are TRBV6-2 or TRBV6-3 and TRBJ2-7, with TRBD2 as a possible D gene (5 bases). Trimming pared 7 bases from V and 0 bases from J, leaving 19 bases between. The CDR3 spans 16 residues. Germline V gene lookup returns CDR1 MNHEY and CDR2 SVGEGT. CDR3 coding DNA: TGTGCCAGCAACATCGGAGGTTTTTGGAGCTCCTACGAGCAGTACTTC. Translating it yields CASNIGGFWSSYEQYF.

The V call is TRBV5-1, the J call TRBJ2-6; D is unclear. Germline-derived CDR1 and CDR2 are SGHRS and YFSETQ. V lost 4 bases, J lost 1 base, and 6 bases lay in between. The CDR3 contains 14 residues. The CDR3 is CASSQPSGANVLTF. The DNA for the CDR3 is TGCGCCAGCAGCCAGCCTTCTGGGGCCAACGTCCTGACTTTC. The entire variable domain, with the rest obtained from reference TRBV5-1 and TRBJ2-6, is as follows: KAGVTQTPRYLIKTRGQQVTLSCSPISGHRSVSWYQQTPGQGLQFLFEYFSETQRNKGNFPGRFSGRQFSNSRSEMNVSTLELGDSALYLCASSQPSGANVLTFGAGSRLTVL.